This T cell receptor beta chain was sequenced in a study of shared clonotypes between healthy human individuals. The CDR3 runs 11 residues. The germline V gene has CDR1 DFQATT and CDR2 SNEGSKA (reference sequence). V was shortened by 4 bases and J by 8 bases, with 11 bases between the two germline ends. Only in-frame clones appear in the TCRdb table, and some are missing; sequencing was by immunoSEQ multiplex PCR. The table lists about 1 million clones, approximately 68% of them singletons, with about 1.5% in the top ten. The sample was memory CD4+ T cells sorted from blood. Subset specified: CD45RA-negative fraction. The TCR comes from a man aged 18 to 35 in good health. V is TRBV20-1 and J is TRBJ1-2; perhaps TRBD1 as D (6 bases). The CDR3 here is CSATGEFGYTF. CDR3 nucleotides: TGCAGTGCTACAGGGGAATTCGGCTACACCTTC.